This note documents a single TCR beta chain sequence. The antigen remains unidentified. Method: immunoSEQ multiplex PCR; TCRdb's copy keeps in-frame clones and lacks some. The data show some 140,000 clones, about 93% seen once. Germline assignment: CDR1 SNHLY and CDR2 FYNNEI. Unmatched junction bases numbered 7, after V lost 10 bases and J lost 1 base. The CDR3 runs 15 residues. This record comes from a study of graft-versus-host responses after intestinal transplantation. Study at large: Recipients were given multivisceral, liver-intestinal, or isolated intestinal transplants. Uniformly, recipients were administered anti-thymocyte globulin induction with subsequent tacrolimus and steroids for approximately 3 years.

The study, taken as a whole, reports: Recipient marrow held GvH clones, some first seen in ileum or blood. Maximum circulating GvH clone levels tracked with early post-transplant HvG decreases.

This TCR was sampled from a human donor who received an intestinal transplant. The chain uses TRBV2 and TRBJ2-1; 10 nucleotides agree with TRBD2. The sample was unstimulated CD4+ T cells sorted from spleen or lymph node cells, taken before intestinal transplant. The CDR3 spells CATHPSGSSYNEQFF. The CDR3 bases are TGTGCCACCCACCCTAGCGGGAGTTCCTACAATGAGCAGTTCTTC.